This section outlines one TCR beta chain sequence together with its context. This sample is drawn from a study of Graves' ophthalmopathy and Graves' hyperthyroidism. Trimming took off 8 bases at V and 3 bases at J, with 14 bases between the two ends. Germline V gives CDR1 SGHRS, CDR2 YFSETQ. The CDR3 covers 13 residues. As the template, RNA transcripts were used to amplify TCR beta CDR3 regions. HTBI-primed first-round RT-PCR preceded second-round multiplex PCR. TCRdb recomputed calls from the multiplex PCR reads with MiXCR, one row per CDR3 protein. The sample carries around 1.1 million distinct CDR3 sequences, approximately 35% recorded once.

The source is an adult man with Graves' hyperthyroidism. Sequencing used peripheral blood or thyroid tissue (not recorded which). V gene TRBV5-1 combines with J gene TRBJ2-5, with a weak D call TRBD1 (6 bases). This chain's CDR3 is CASTTGDKETQYF. In DNA, the CDR3 is TGCGCCAGTACCACCGGGGACAAAGAGACCCAGTACTTC.